Only a few counts were recorded for the clone carrying this T cell receptor (beta chain). The conserved phenylalanine or tryptophan normally closing the CDR3 is absent here, so this likely arose from a read error. This record comes from a study of T-cell memory formation after mild COVID-19. Study in general: Among the donors, TCR clusters were largely specific to each donor.

V lost 4 bases and J 4 bases, leaving 10 bases between the germline ends. The CDR3 covers 13 residues. A 5'RACE reaction primed in the constant segment made cDNA libraries of TCR alpha and TCR beta, and these carried sample barcodes and UMIs. TCRdb recomputed calls from the 5' RACE reads with MiXCR, one row per CDR3 protein. The data show 450,000 or so distinct CDR3 sequences, roughly 25% seen once. The chain couples TRBV12-3 or TRBV12-4 to TRBJ2-5, with D hard to call. This receptor was taken from an adult woman who had mild COVID-19 (a few samples of this study predate the infection). Cell type and time point are not known. The sample was PBMCs or a T cell subset sorted from them (not recorded which). CDR3 DNA sequence: TGTGCCAGCAGTTCGGATCGTTCAGAGACCCAGTACCTC. It encodes CASSSDRSETQYL.